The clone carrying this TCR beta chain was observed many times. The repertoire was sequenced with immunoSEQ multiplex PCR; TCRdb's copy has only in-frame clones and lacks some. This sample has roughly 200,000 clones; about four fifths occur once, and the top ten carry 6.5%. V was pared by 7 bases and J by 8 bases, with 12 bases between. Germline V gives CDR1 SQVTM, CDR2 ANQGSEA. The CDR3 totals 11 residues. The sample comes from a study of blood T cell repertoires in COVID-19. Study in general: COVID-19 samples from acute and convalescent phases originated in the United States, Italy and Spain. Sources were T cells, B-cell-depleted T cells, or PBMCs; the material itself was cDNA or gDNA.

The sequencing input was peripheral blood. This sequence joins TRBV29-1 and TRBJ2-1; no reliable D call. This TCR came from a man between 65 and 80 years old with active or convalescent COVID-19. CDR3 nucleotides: TGCAGCGCCAGCGTGTGGGATGAGCAGTTCTTC. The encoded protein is CSASVWDEQFF.